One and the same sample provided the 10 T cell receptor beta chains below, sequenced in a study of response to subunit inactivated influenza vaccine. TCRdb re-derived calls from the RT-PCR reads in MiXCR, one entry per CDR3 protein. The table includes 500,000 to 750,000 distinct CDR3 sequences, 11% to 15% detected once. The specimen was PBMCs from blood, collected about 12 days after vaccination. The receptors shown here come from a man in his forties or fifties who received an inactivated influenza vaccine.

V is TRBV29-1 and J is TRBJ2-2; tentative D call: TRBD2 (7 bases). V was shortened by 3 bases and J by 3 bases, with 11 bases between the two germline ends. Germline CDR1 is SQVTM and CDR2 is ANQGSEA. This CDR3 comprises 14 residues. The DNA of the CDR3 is TGCAGCGTTGATGGGGGGGGCCACACCGGGGAGCTGTTTTTT. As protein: CSVDGGGHTGELFF.

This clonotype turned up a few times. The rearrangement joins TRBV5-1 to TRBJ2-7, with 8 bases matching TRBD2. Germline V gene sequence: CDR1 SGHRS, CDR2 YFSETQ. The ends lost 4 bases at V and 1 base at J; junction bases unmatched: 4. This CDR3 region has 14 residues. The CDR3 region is CASSISGESYEQYF. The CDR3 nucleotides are TGCGCCAGCAGCATTAGCGGGGAGTCCTACGAGCAGTACTTC.

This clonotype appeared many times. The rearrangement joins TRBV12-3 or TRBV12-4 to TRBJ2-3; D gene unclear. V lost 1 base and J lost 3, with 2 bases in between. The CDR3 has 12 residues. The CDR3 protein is CASSLGTDTQYF. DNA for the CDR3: TGTGCCAGCAGTTTAGGGACAGATACGCAGTATTTT.

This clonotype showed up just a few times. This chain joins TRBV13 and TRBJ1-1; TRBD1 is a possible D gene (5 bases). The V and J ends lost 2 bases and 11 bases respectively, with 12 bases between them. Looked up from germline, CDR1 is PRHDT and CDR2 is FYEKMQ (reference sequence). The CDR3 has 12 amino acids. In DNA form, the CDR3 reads TGTGCCAGCAGCTTACGGGGCTCGGTGGCTTTCTTT. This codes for CASSLRGSVAFF.

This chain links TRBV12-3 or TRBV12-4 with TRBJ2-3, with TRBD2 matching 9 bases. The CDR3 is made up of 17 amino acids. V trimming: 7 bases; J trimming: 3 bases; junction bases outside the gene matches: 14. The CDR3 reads CASNILPLAGVTDTQYF. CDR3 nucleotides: TGTGCCAGCAACATCCTCCCTTTAGCGGGGGTAACAGATACGCAGTATTTT.

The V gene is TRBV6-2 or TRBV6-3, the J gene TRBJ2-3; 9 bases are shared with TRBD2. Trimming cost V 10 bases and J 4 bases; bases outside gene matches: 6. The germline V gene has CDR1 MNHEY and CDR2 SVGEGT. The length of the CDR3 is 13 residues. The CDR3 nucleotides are TGTGCCACCGGCGGGAGGGTGGCAGATACGCAGTATTTT. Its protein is CATGGRVADTQYF.

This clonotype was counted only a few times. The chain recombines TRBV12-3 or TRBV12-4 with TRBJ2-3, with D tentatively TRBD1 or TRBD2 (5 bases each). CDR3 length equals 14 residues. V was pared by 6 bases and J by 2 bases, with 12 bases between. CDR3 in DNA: TGTGCCAGCAGGGGGGACCTTTCCACAGATACGCAGTATTTT. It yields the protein CASRGDLSTDTQYF.

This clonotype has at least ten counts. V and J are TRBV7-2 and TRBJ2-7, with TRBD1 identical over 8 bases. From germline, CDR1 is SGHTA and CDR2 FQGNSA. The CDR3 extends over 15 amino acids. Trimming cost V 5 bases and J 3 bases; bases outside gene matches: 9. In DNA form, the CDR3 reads TGTGCCAGCAGCGCCAACAGGGGGAGGTTCTACGAGCAGTACTTC. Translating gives CASSANRGRFYEQYF.

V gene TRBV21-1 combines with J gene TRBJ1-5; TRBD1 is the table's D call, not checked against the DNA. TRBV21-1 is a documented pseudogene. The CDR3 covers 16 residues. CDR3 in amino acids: CASRGQGKGSNQPQHF. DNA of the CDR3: TGTGCCAGCAGGGGACAGGGGAAGGGGAGCAATCAGCCCCAGCATTTT.

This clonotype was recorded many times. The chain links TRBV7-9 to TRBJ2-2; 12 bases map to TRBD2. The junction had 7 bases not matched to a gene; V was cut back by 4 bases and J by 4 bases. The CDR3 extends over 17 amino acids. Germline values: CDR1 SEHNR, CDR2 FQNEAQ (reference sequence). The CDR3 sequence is CASSSTSGGYLTGELFF. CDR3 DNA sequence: TGTGCCAGCAGCTCGACTAGCGGGGGCTATCTCACCGGGGAGCTGTTTTTT. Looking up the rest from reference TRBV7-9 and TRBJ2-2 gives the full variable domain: DTGVSQNPRHKITKRGQNVTFRCDPISEHNRLYWYRQTLGQGPEFLTYFQNEAQLEKSRLLSDRFSAERPKGSFSTLEIQRTEQGDSAMYLCASSSTSGGYLTGELFFGEGSRLTVL.